This entry lists 21 T cell receptor beta chains sequenced from one sample in a study of blood T cell repertoires in COVID-19. The method was immunoSEQ multiplex PCR; TCRdb's version includes in-frame clones alone and lacks a portion of them. Of about 240,000 clones listed, roughly 87% are singletons. The sample was peripheral blood. All receptors derive from a man in his fifties or sixties who had recovered from COVID-19.

This sequence joins TRBV24-1 and TRBJ1-1; 7 positions agree with TRBD1. Trimming took 4 bases from V and 1 from J; bases not matched to a gene: 5. The germline gives CDR1 KGHDR, CDR2 SFDVKD. The CDR3 is 15 residues long. The CDR3 region is CATSDTGTANTEAFF. DNA of the CDR3: TGTGCCACCAGTGACACCGGGACAGCGAACACTGAAGCTTTCTTT.

The CDR3 coding sequence is TGTGCCTTATCTCCCGGCCAAGAGACCCAGTACTTC. Amino acids: CALSPGQETQYF. V and J are TRBV30 and TRBJ2-5; D remains ambiguous. CDR3 length: 12 residues. V lost 7 bases to trimming and J lost 1 base, with 10 bases between them. Germline V gene data show CDR1 as GTSNPN and CDR2 as SVGIG (reference sequence).

The chain links TRBV10-3 to TRBJ2-1; 9 nucleotides line up with TRBD2. The germline V gene has CDR1 ENHRY and CDR2 SYGVKD. The CDR3 spans 17 residues. V shed 11 bases and J 0 bases; nucleotides not matched to a gene: 14. DNA for the CDR3: TGTGCCGTCTACCCAGCGGGGGGCCCGAGCTCCTACAATGAGCAGTTCTTC. It yields the protein CAVYPAGGPSSYNEQFF.

The gene calls are TRBV28 and TRBJ1-4, with 8 bases that match TRBD1. This CDR3 is 13 amino acids long. Germline-derived CDR1 and CDR2 are MDHEN and SYDVKM. The V gene end was trimmed by 9 bases and the J gene end by 5 bases; junction bases not matched to a gene: 5. The chain's CDR3 is CASGTGVNEKLFF. The CDR3 DNA reads TGTGCCAGTGGGACAGGCGTAAATGAAAAACTGTTTTTT.

The V and J genes are TRBV30 and TRBJ1-2; D possibly corresponds to TRBD1 (6 bases). Germline loops: CDR1 GTSNPN, CDR2 SVGIG (reference sequence). The length of the CDR3 is 13 residues. Trimming took off 5 bases at V and 4 bases at J, with 14 bases between the two ends. The CDR3 spells CAWAPGTIYGYTF. The CDR3 bases are TGTGCCTGGGCTCCCGGGACAATCTATGGCTACACCTTC.

The chain joins TRBV21-1 to TRBJ1-6. TRBV21-1 is shown as a pseudogene. The CDR3 totals 17 residues. CDR3 nucleotides: TGTGCCAGCAGCAATCGCTACTCGCCGGACTGTAATTCACCCCTCCACTTT. Translated, it gives CASSNRYSPDCNSPLHF.

This rearrangement joins TRBV27 to TRBJ2-3; tentative D call: TRBD2 (5 bases). This CDR3 region has 16 residues. Germline V gives CDR1 MNHEY, CDR2 SMNVEV (reference sequence). The V end was cut by 2 bases, the J end by 6 bases, with 18 bases between. The CDR3 here is CASSLRASQRVDTQYF. As DNA, the CDR3 is TGTGCCAGCAGTTTAAGAGCTAGCCAAAGGGTGGATACGCAGTATTTT.

In this sample, this clone turned up a few times. The V call is TRBV11-2, the J call TRBJ2-7, with 7 positions matching TRBD2. With V trimmed by 4 bases and J by 2 bases, 2 bases remained unmatched. The CDR3 consists of 13 residues. Germline V CDR1 and CDR2: SGHAT, FQNNGV. CDR3 DNA: TGTGCCAGCAGCTCGGGACTACCCTACGAGCAGTACTTC. Amino acids: CASSSGLPYEQYF.

V is TRBV10-3 and J is TRBJ1-1; TRBD1 aligns across 8 bases. The CDR3 consists of 14 residues. V shed 6 bases, J shed 3 bases, and the junction held 6 bases outside the gene matches. Germline V gene sequence: CDR1 ENHRY, CDR2 SYGVKD. In DNA, the CDR3 is TGTGCCATCAGCCGGACAGGGATGGACACTGAAGCTTTCTTT. It is translated as CAISRTGMDTEAFF.

The CDR3 protein is CASGKSGFDGYTF. The CDR3, as DNA: TGCGCCAGCGGGAAATCAGGGTTTGATGGCTACACCTTC. The chain couples TRBV5-1 to TRBJ1-2; D might be TRBD1 (5 bases). The CDR3 loop spans 13 amino acids. The V gene's germline CDR1 is SGHRS and CDR2 YFSETQ. The germline V and J ends were trimmed by 7 bases and 6 bases, with 16 bases remaining between them.

This clone turned up a few times. This chain links TRBV10-1 with TRBJ2-2; 10 nucleotides line up with TRBD1. This CDR3 has 18 amino acids. The germline gives CDR1 WNHNN, CDR2 SYGVQD (reference sequence). The ends lost 3 bases at V and 2 bases at J; junction bases unmatched: 9. DNA for the CDR3: TGCGCCAGCAGTGATGCCGGGACAGGGGCCGGAAACACCGGGGAGCTGTTTTTT. This translates into CASSDAGTGAGNTGELFF.

The table lists this clone with a count of one. V usage is TRBV5-1 and J usage is TRBJ2-5, with 9 nucleotides matching TRBD2. This CDR3 is 18 amino acids long. CDR1 and CDR2 (germline): SGHRS, YFSETQ. V trimming: 3 bases; J trimming: 4 bases; junction bases outside the gene matches: 16. CDR3 amino acids: CASSSAAGRGGALETQYF. CDR3 nucleotides: TGCGCCAGCAGCTCGGCCGCGGGCCGCGGGGGGGCCCTAGAGACCCAGTACTTC.

The table lists this clone with many counts. The V gene is TRBV11-2, the J gene TRBJ2-2; 7 bases are shared with TRBD1. The CDR3 spans 15 residues. The junction had 14 bases not matched to a gene; V was cut back by 8 bases and J by 8 bases. CDR1 SGHAT and CDR2 FQNNGV come from the germline V gene. As DNA, the CDR3 is TGTGCCAGCGGCGCTACAGGGGTTATAGCTGGGGAGCTGTTTTTT. Encoded protein: CASGATGVIAGELFF.

The J gene is TRBJ1-2, the V gene TRBV28, with a possible D match to TRBD1 (6 bases). With 10 bases removed from V and 1 base from J, the gap between germline ends came to 19 bases. CDR3 size: 15 residues. The germline V gene has CDR1 MDHEN and CDR2 SYDVKM. This CDR3 reads CATNLATQGNYGYTF. CDR3 nucleotide sequence: TGTGCCACCAACCTCGCTACACAGGGTAACTATGGCTACACCTTC.

This chain connects TRBV9 to TRBJ2-5; the match to TRBD1 covers 8 bases. Germline values: CDR1 SGDLS, CDR2 YYNGEE. CDR3 length equals 15 residues. The junction had 10 bases not matched to a gene; V was cut back by 4 bases and J by 5 bases. CDR3 sequence reads: CASSSYGQGRETQYF. The CDR3 nucleotides are TGTGCCAGCAGCTCCTACGGACAGGGTCGCGAGACCCAGTACTTC.

The chain is built from TRBV19 and TRBJ2-1; 12 bases line up with TRBD1. This CDR3 contains 15 residues. V lost 6 bases to trimming and J lost 7 bases; unmatched junction nucleotides: 7. The germline V gene has CDR1 LNHDA and CDR2 SQIVND (reference sequence). The CDR3 loop is CASREVGQGANEQFF. The CDR3 DNA sequence: TGTGCCAGTAGGGAGGTGGGACAGGGGGCGAATGAGCAGTTCTTC.

A few counts support this clone. This chain links TRBV7-9 with TRBJ2-5; 9 bases map to TRBD1. The J segment lost 5 bases and the V segment lost 2 bases, leaving 9 bases of the junction unmatched. The CDR3 sequence is 16 residues long. Germline lookup yields CDR1 SEHNR and CDR2 FQNEAQ (reference sequence). CDR3 sequence: CASSLKGTGPWETQYF. The CDR3 nucleotides are TGTGCCAGCAGCTTAAAAGGGACAGGGCCTTGGGAGACCCAGTACTTC.

V gene TRBV6-2 or TRBV6-3 combines with J gene TRBJ2-7; 8 bases agree with TRBD2. This CDR3 is 15 amino acids long. CDR1 MNHEY and CDR2 SVGEGT come from the germline V gene. The V and J ends lost 5 bases and 2 bases, in that order; junction bases with no gene match: 8. The CDR3 sequence: CASSRRRGGPYEQYF. The CDR3 nucleotides are TGTGCCAGCAGTCGCCGTCGCGGGGGGCCCTACGAGCAGTACTTC.

The rearrangement uses TRBV18 and TRBJ2-7; TRBD1 matches at 12 bases. The junction had 4 bases not matched to a gene; V was cut back by 3 bases and J by 7 bases. CDR1 and CDR2 (germline): KGHSH, LQKENI. This CDR3 contains 14 residues. The CDR3 spells CASSPGQGANEQYV. The CDR3 bases are TGTGCCAGCTCACCGGGACAGGGGGCAAATGAGCAGTACGTC.

The chain employs TRBV27 and TRBJ2-3; 8 nucleotides agree with TRBD2. Germline CDR1 MNHEY, CDR2 SMNVEV (reference sequence). This CDR3 spans 15 amino acids. V lost 6 bases to trimming and J lost 4 bases; unmatched junction nucleotides: 9. The CDR3 region is CASSLFSGAADTQYF. The CDR3 region has the DNA TGTGCCAGCAGCCTCTTTAGCGGGGCGGCAGATACGCAGTATTTT.

Concerning this clone itself: It is unclear where the CDR3 begins or ends on the DNA, so no DNA is shown, and the CDR3 is as TCRdb lists it. The chain joins TRBV21-1 to TRBJ1-5; the table's D call of TRBD1 was not tested on the DNA. TRBV21-1 is classified as a pseudogene. The CDR3 adds up to 14 amino acids, both ends counted. CDR3 region: CASWGKGARQPQHF.